The rows below give T cell receptor beta chains drawn from one sample of a study of blood T cell repertoires in COVID-19. Sequenced by immunoSEQ multiplex PCR; TCRdb stores in-frame clones only, minus some. The sample lists fewer than 250,000 clones, approximately 84% occurring once. Sequencing input: peripheral blood. These receptors originate from a middle-aged man with acute or convalescent COVID-19. CDR3s include the opening cysteine and the closing phenylalanine or tryptophan. D genes are given only for firm matches. Size tells how often a clone was seen (once, few, many) or the class of an expanded clone, and some rows leave it out.

clone_size j_call v_call d_call cdr3_aa cdr3_nt
- TRBJ2-7 TRBV10-3 - CATGGYEQYF TGTGCCACCGGGGGCTACGAGCAGTACTTC
- TRBJ1-2 TRBV5-1 - CASSPRTEGYTF TGCGCCAGCAGCCCACGGACAGAGGGCTACACCTTC
few TRBJ1-2 TRBV27 TRBD1 CASSFGAGGAYGYTF TGTGCCAGCAGTTTTGGGGCAGGGGGCGCCTATGGCTACACCTTC
- TRBJ1-1 TRBV18 - CASSPERGTEAFF TGTGCCAGCTCACCAGAGCGGGGCACTGAAGCTTTCTTT
- TRBJ1-2 TRBV5-6 - CASSLVDPPRGGYTF TGTGCCAGCAGCTTGGTTGACCCCCCTCGGGGTGGCTACACCTTC
- TRBJ1-1 TRBV6-2/TRBV6-3 - CASSPGHPMNTEAFF TGTGCCAGCAGTCCGGGACATCCGATGAACACTGAAGCTTTCTTT
- TRBJ1-1 TRBV12-3/TRBV12-4 - CASSLDSRVAAFF TGTGCCAGCAGTTTAGATTCCCGGGTTGCAGCTTTCTTT
- TRBJ1-1 TRBV6-6 - CASSPSPVAMNTEAFF TGTGCCAGCAGTCCAAGTCCTGTGGCCATGAACACTGAAGCTTTCTTT
once TRBJ1-1 TRBV28 - CASSPPRTGNPEAFF TGTGCCAGCAGCCCCCCCCGTACGGGAAACCCCGAAGCTTTCTTT
- TRBJ2-7 TRBV12-5 TRBD1 CASVPTGTTYEQYF TGTGCTAGTGTTCCGACAGGGACAACCTACGAGCAGTACTTC